This T cell receptor beta chain was captured in a study of shared clonotypes between healthy human individuals. General observations from the study: Generation of non-shared clonotypes was less probable than generation of clonotypes shared by all four donors. Between a handful of donors, naive CD4 clonotypes were shared at a level of about 5%.

Genomic DNA of each subset was evenly split across several immunoSEQ plates. Clones were read by immunoSEQ multiplex PCR, and TCRdb kept only the in-frame ones, dropping some. The repertoire consists of 1,500,000 or so clones, with approximately 98.5% occurring once and the leading ten covering around 0.33%. The CDR3 has 15 residues. Germline V gene data show CDR1 as SGHVS and CDR2 as FQNEAQ. V was pared by 1 base and J by 0 bases, with 8 bases between. On this clone itself: Its antigen is as yet unknown.

The clonotype was recovered from a young man in good health. The chain recombines TRBV7-8 with TRBJ2-3; D is undetermined. Sequencing was carried out using naive CD4+ T cells sorted from blood. Subset: CD45RA+ positively selected. CDR3 loop: CASSLGRLSTDTQYF. The CDR3 nucleotides read TGTGCCAGCAGCTTAGGGCGCCTGAGCACAGATACGCAGTATTTT.